This T cell receptor (beta chain) was identified in a study of cytomegalovirus exposure and HLA in healthy donors. It was with 60 Vbeta and 13 Jbeta primers that the PCR ran. Original handling: As a later analysis found, there were tens of millions of unique TCR beta chains, of which roughly 11 million were shared. Profiled with immunoSEQ multiplex PCR; TCRdb holds only in-frame clones, not every one. That table supplies the V and J calls and clone size; D and trimming were determined from the DNA. Of around 100,000 clones listed, around 60% were seen once; the top ten hold 3% to 4.5%. Germline values: CDR1 PRHDT, CDR2 FYEKMQ (reference sequence). The trim removed 5 bases at V and 9 bases at J, leaving 19 bases unmatched. This CDR3 region has 17 residues. This clone has a single count.

This clonotype originated in a young man in good health and CMV-seropositive. This chain connects TRBV13 to TRBJ2-7; 10 bases are a match to TRBD2. The material sequenced was PBMCs. The DNA for the CDR3 is TGTGCCAGCAGCCGGGGAATAGCGGGGGGCCCCGGTTCGGGGCAGTACTTC. Protein sequence: CASSRGIAGGPGSGQYF.